Listed here are 6 T cell receptor beta chains from one sample, sequenced in a study of beta chain features in type 1 diabetes. The study's findings and limits: Significant though moderate, a shortening of TCRB CDR3s appeared in all four CD4+ subsets of Type 1 diabetes patients.

For these receptors, no antigen is known. Sequenced material consisted of expressed TCRB transcripts (all of the isolated RNA was reverse transcribed). The assay was immunoSEQ multiplex PCR, and TCRdb's table has in-frame clones only and misses some. The sample yields about 660,000 clones, about 14% seen once. Material for sequencing was naive CD4+ T cells from blood. Receptors originate from a man younger than 35 with type 1 diabetes.

The sample holds a few counts of this clone. The chain recombines TRBV7-2 with TRBJ2-7; 7 bases are shared with TRBD1. Trimming took 7 bases from V and 4 from J; bases not matched to a gene: 13. The CDR3 contains 15 residues. Looked up from germline, CDR1 is SGHTA and CDR2 is FQGNSA. The CDR3 loop is CASIPGVQGIYEQYF. DNA for the CDR3: TGTGCCAGCATCCCCGGGGTACAGGGGATATACGAGCAGTACTTC.

V is TRBV6-6 and J is TRBJ2-2; D might be TRBD2 (6 bases). The length of the CDR3 is 14 residues. Germline V lookup: CDR1 MNHNY, CDR2 SVGAGI (reference sequence). V gave up 6 bases and J gave up 1 base, with 9 bases separating them. CDR3 region: CASSRLGNTGELFF. DNA for the CDR3: TGTGCCAGCAGCCGACTAGGGAACACCGGGGAGCTGTTTTTT.

Turning to this clone: This sample also contains other DNA sequences that code for the same CDR3. The chain is built from TRBV9 and TRBJ2-3; D is uncertain. The germline V and J ends were trimmed by 0 bases and 1 base, with 6 bases remaining between them. Germline CDR1 and CDR2: SGDLS and YYNGEE. The CDR3 is made up of 14 amino acids. CDR3 sequence: CASSVGLGTDTQYF. CDR3 DNA sequence: TGTGCCAGCAGCGTAGGTCTGGGCACAGATACGCAGTATTTT.

The rearrangement joins TRBV29-1 to TRBJ2-5, with D perhaps TRBD1 (5 bases). Trimming took 0 bases from V and 3 from J, leaving 14 bases between them. This CDR3 has 15 amino acids. In germline, CDR1 is SQVTM, CDR2 ANQGSEA. The CDR3 region is CSVEDLLRQKETQYF. The DNA for the CDR3 is TGCAGCGTTGAAGATCTCTTAAGACAGAAAGAGACCCAGTACTTC.

The rearrangement uses TRBV5-4 and TRBJ2-3; 13 bases fit TRBD2. CDR3 length: 16 residues. Germline V CDR1 and CDR2: SGHNT, YYREEE (reference sequence). The V gene end was trimmed by 3 bases and the J gene end by 8 bases; junction bases not matched to a gene: 9. CDR3 bases: TGTGCCAGCAGCTCCAAAACTAGCGGGGGGGCCGGTACGCAGTATTTT. Translated: CASSSKTSGGAGTQYF.

This chain links TRBV19 with TRBJ2-1; the match to TRBD1 covers 7 bases. Germline V gene lookup returns CDR1 LNHDA and CDR2 SQIVND (reference sequence). J gave up 3 bases and V 6 bases, and 11 bases lay outside the gene matches. The CDR3 sequence is 16 residues long. Written as DNA, the CDR3 is TGTGCCAGTAGGCCTACAGGGGTGGGCGACTACAATGAGCAGTTCTTC. It yields the protein CASRPTGVGDYNEQFF.